What follows are 8 T cell receptor beta chains derived from one specimen sequenced in a study of T cell responses to AZD1222 COVID-19 vaccine. Sequencing was performed with immunoSEQ multiplex PCR; in TCRdb, only in-frame clones are kept and a portion is missing. The sample gives around 94,000 clones, over 75% of which show up once; under 25% is in the top ten. The sequences come from peripheral blood, collected on day 0 of AZD1222 vaccination. The receptors stem from an adult in good health.

V usage is TRBV7-2 and J usage is TRBJ2-2; the match to TRBD2 covers 9 bases. Per the germline V gene, CDR1 is SGHTA and CDR2 is FQGNSA. The V gene end was trimmed by 5 bases and the J gene end by 5 bases; junction bases not matched to a gene: 6. The CDR3 covers 15 residues. CDR3 residues: CASSTRRGGTGELFF. The CDR3, as DNA: TGTGCCAGCAGCACCCGGCGGGGGGGTACCGGGGAGCTGTTTTTT.

The chain joins TRBV7-6 to TRBJ2-2; tentatively, D is TRBD1 (5 bases). CDR3 size: 15 residues. CDR1 and CDR2 from the germline V gene are SGHVS and FNYEAQ. V was shortened by 8 bases and J by 0 bases, with 13 bases between the two germline ends. CDR3 nucleotides: TGTGCCAGCTCGACAGTGACCCCGAACACCGGGGAGCTGTTTTTT. Translation gives CASSTVTPNTGELFF.

The chain employs TRBV11-1 and TRBJ1-2; D is undetermined. Per germline, CDR1 SGHAT and CDR2 FQDESV (reference sequence). The V end was cut by 5 bases, the J end by 9 bases, with 16 bases between. The CDR3 length is 13 residues. The CDR3 protein is CASSLRELGSYTF. The CDR3 DNA is TGTGCCAGCAGCCTTCGGGAGTTGGGGAGCTACACCTTC.

V and J are TRBV29-1 and TRBJ2-7; 7 bases are a match to TRBD1. This CDR3 spans 13 amino acids. Germline V gene sequence: CDR1 SQVTM, CDR2 ANQGSEA. V was pared by 4 bases and J by 4 bases, with 7 bases of the junction left unmatched. The CDR3 bases are TGCAGCGTTGTGTGGGACAGATCTTACGAGCAGTACTTC. Its translation is CSVVWDRSYEQYF.

Written as DNA, the CDR3 is TGTGCCAGCAGCCCCGGCTCTTCCGGGGGCTACGAGCAGTACTTC. It translates to CASSPGSSGGYEQYF. The V call is TRBV7-3, the J call TRBJ2-7, with D perhaps TRBD2 (6 bases). This CDR3 is built from 15 residues. V lost 5 bases, J lost 3 bases, and 17 bases lay in between. CDR1 is SGHTA, CDR2 FQGTGA, per germline.

The rearrangement joins TRBV24-1 to TRBJ2-2; D assignment may be TRBD1 or TRBD2 (6 bases each). The CDR3 runs to 16 residues. The germline V gene encodes CDR1 KGHDR and CDR2 SFDVKD. The V gene lost 5 bases and the J gene lost 1 base, with 13 bases spanning the gap. CDR3 in DNA: TGTGCCACCAGTGGGGGGGCAGGGATGAACACCGGGGAGCTGTTTTTT. Translating it yields CATSGGAGMNTGELFF.

This chain connects TRBV5-8 to TRBJ1-1; possibly TRBD1 for D (5 bases). V lost 0 bases and J 4 bases, leaving 13 bases between the germline ends. The CDR3 has 15 residues. CDR1 and CDR2 from the germline V gene are SGHTS and YDEGEE. The CDR3 loop reads CASSLDGGPGTEAFF. The CDR3 nucleotides read TGTGCCAGCAGCTTGGATGGGGGACCGGGCACTGAAGCTTTCTTT.

The rearrangement joins TRBV9 to TRBJ2-2, with TRBD1 matching over 11 bases. The CDR3 loop spans 14 amino acids. The V gene end was trimmed by 9 bases and the J gene end by 5 bases; junction bases not matched to a gene: 6. Per the germline V gene, CDR1 is SGDLS and CDR2 is YYNGEE. The CDR3 protein is CATGGQGETGELFF. CDR3 bases: TGTGCCACCGGGGGACAGGGGGAAACCGGGGAGCTGTTTTTT.